The 31 T cell receptor beta chains below all came from one sample that was sequenced in a study of yellow fever vaccine responses in identical twins. TCRdb used MiXCR to reprocess the RT-PCR reads, holding one entry per CDR3 protein. The data contain around 20,000 distinct CDR3 sequences, 65% to 75% of them singletons. The source material was T cells from blood (PBMCs), unsorted or a sorted subset (not recorded which), sampled before or after yellow fever vaccination (not recorded which). Receptors originate from a woman younger than 35 who received the yellow fever vaccine.

The chain carries TRBV10-3 and TRBJ1-2; TRBD1 matches at 9 bases. Germline CDR1 ENHRY, CDR2 SYGVKD. The ends lost 2 bases at V and 8 bases at J; junction bases unmatched: 12. The CDR3 sequence is 16 residues long. The CDR3: CAISERGGTGGYGYTF. In DNA form, the CDR3 reads TGTGCCATCAGTGAGAGGGGGGGAACAGGGGGCTACGGCTACACCTTC.

The chain uses TRBV20-1 and TRBJ2-1, with D uncertain. The CDR3 length is 14 residues. Germline lookup yields CDR1 DFQATT and CDR2 SNEGSKA (reference sequence). The V gene lost 3 bases and the J gene lost 6 bases, with 15 bases spanning the gap. In DNA, the CDR3 is TGCAGTGCTAGGCTGGACCGGCGGTCCAATGAGCAGTTCTTC. Its translation is CSARLDRRSNEQFF.

This clonotype turned up a few times. This CDR3 is CASSPIPGGETQYF. The CDR3 DNA is TGTGCCAGCTCACCAATTCCGGGAGGGGAGACCCAGTACTTC. The chain is built from TRBV18 and TRBJ2-5; TRBD2 matches at 8 bases. Germline-derived CDR1 and CDR2 are KGHSH and LQKENI. V lost 2 bases and J lost 5; bases outside the gene matches: 4. The CDR3 is 14 amino acids. The full variable domain, with the rest looked up from reference TRBV18 and TRBJ2-5, is NAGVMQNPRHLVRRRGQEARLRCSPMKGHSHVYWYRQLPEEGLKFMVYLQKENIIDESGMPKERFSAEFPKEGPSILRIQQVVRGDSAAYFCASSPIPGGETQYFGPGTRLLVL.

The chain recombines TRBV5-6 with TRBJ1-5; possible D gene TRBD1, 6 bases. Trimming cost V 3 bases and J 0 bases, with 7 bases left between them. The germline gives CDR1 SGHDT, CDR2 YYEEEE. The CDR3 has 14 residues. The CDR3 bases are TGTGCCAGCAGCTGGACAGCTAGCAATCAGCCCCAGCATTTT. It translates to CASSWTASNQPQHF.

As DNA, the CDR3 is TGTGCCAGCAGTGAGCACAGGGTTAGCCTGCTCCGTGGCTACACCTTC. It is translated as CASSEHRVSLLRGYTF. This chain uses TRBV13 with TRBJ1-2; TRBD1 might be the D (6 bases). Germline CDR1 PRHDT, CDR2 FYEKMQ (reference sequence). V lost 6 bases, J lost 7 bases, and 24 bases lay in between. The CDR3 spans 16 residues.

The chain uses TRBV7-3 and TRBJ2-1; D remains unclear. The V gene lost 1 base and the J gene lost 7 bases, with 5 bases spanning the gap. Germline CDR1 is SGHTA and CDR2 is FQGTGA. The CDR3 has 12 residues. CDR3: CASSLNGNEQFF. CDR3 nucleotides: TGTGCCAGCAGCTTAAACGGGAATGAGCAGTTCTTC.

The rearrangement links TRBV9 to TRBJ1-1; 9 bases are a match to TRBD1. Losses at the gene ends were 3 bases for V and 5 bases for J; bases not matched to a gene: 8. Germline values: CDR1 SGDLS, CDR2 YYNGEE. The CDR3 totals 15 residues. In nucleotides, the CDR3 is TGTGCCAGCAGCGGCCGGACAGGGGAATATACTGAAGCTTTCTTT. Translation: CASSGRTGEYTEAFF.

The CDR3 is CASSSPLGARETQYF. The DNA of the CDR3 is TGTGCCAGCAGCTCCCCCTTGGGGGCGAGAGAGACCCAGTACTTC. This chain uses TRBV11-3 with TRBJ2-5; D may be TRBD1 (6 bases). Trimming left V 4 bases short and J 4 bases short, with 16 bases between. Germline V lookup: CDR1 SGHNT, CDR2 YENEEA. The CDR3 covers 15 residues.

The rearrangement links TRBV7-6 to TRBJ2-3; TRBD2 might be the D (5 bases). Germline V gives CDR1 SGHVS, CDR2 FNYEAQ. Trimming removed 0 bases from V and 0 bases from J, with 10 bases in between. This CDR3 is built from 16 residues. The CDR3 nucleotides read TGTGCCAGCAGCTTAGCCCCTAGCCCTAGCACAGATACGCAGTATTTT. This encodes CASSLAPSPSTDTQYF.

The V and J genes are TRBV11-1 and TRBJ2-1; possible D gene TRBD2, 6 bases. The CDR3 sequence is 14 residues long. The germline CDR1 and CDR2 sequences are SGHAT and FQDESV (reference sequence). The V end was cut by 7 bases, the J end by 5 bases, with 15 bases between. The CDR3 DNA sequence: TGTGCCAGCACCCTTTACGGGAGAGACAATGAGCAGTTCTTC. Its protein product is CASTLYGRDNEQFF.

This chain joins TRBV12-3 or TRBV12-4 and TRBJ2-7; D is undetermined. The CDR3 loop spans 15 amino acids. CDR3 sequence: CASRLGFPNFYEQYV. The CDR3 DNA reads TGTGCCAGCAGATTAGGTTTTCCCAACTTCTACGAGCAGTACGTC.

The V call is TRBV29-1, the J call TRBJ2-7; 9 nucleotides line up with TRBD2. Trimming took 3 bases from V and 2 from J; bases not matched to a gene: 5. From germline, CDR1 is SQVTM and CDR2 ANQGSEA. The CDR3 runs to 14 residues. The CDR3 loop reads CSVEVAGGPYEQYF. The CDR3 nucleotides read TGCAGCGTTGAGGTGGCGGGAGGGCCCTACGAGCAGTACTTC.

The chain recombines TRBV12-3 or TRBV12-4 with TRBJ2-3; TRBD2 aligns across 14 bases. Trimming took 3 bases from V and 8 from J; bases not matched to a gene: 7. The CDR3 has 16 residues. The CDR3 sequence is CASSLGTSGSTATQYF. In nucleotides, the CDR3 is TGTGCCAGCAGTTTGGGGACTAGCGGGAGTACCGCTACGCAGTATTTT.

This clonotype was detected once. The J gene is TRBJ2-2, the V gene TRBV3-1; D is perhaps TRBD2 (5 bases). The CDR3 has 15 amino acids. Germline CDR1 and CDR2: LGHDT and YNNKEL (reference sequence). Trimming took 2 bases from V and 7 from J, leaving 14 bases between them. The CDR3 nucleotides read TGTGCCAGCAGCCAATGGTCTAGCTCCGGCGGGGAGCTGTTTTTT. Translation gives CASSQWSSSGGELFF.

The chain recombines TRBV15 with TRBJ2-1, with TRBD2 matching 7 bases. The CDR3 has 16 residues. CDR1 is LNHNV and CDR2 is YYDKDF in the germline V gene (reference sequence). V shed 1 base, J shed 0 bases, and the junction held 3 bases outside the gene matches. The CDR3 here is CATSRAVAGSYNEQFF. The CDR3 DNA sequence: TGTGCCACCAGCAGAGCAGTAGCGGGCTCCTACAATGAGCAGTTCTTC.

The V gene is TRBV12-3 or TRBV12-4, the J gene TRBJ1-5, with a tentative D call TRBD1 (6 bases). This CDR3 has 14 amino acids. V shed 5 bases and J shed 7 bases, with 15 bases lying between them. CDR3 region: CASSRTDLGQPQHF. In DNA form, the CDR3 reads TGTGCCAGCAGTCGGACAGACCTAGGGCAGCCCCAGCATTTT.

The chain combines TRBV11-3 with TRBJ2-1, with 7 bases lining up with TRBD2. Germline V CDR1 and CDR2: SGHNT, YENEEA. There are 15 residues in the CDR3. V gave up 4 bases and J gave up 2 bases; unmatched junction bases: 5. CDR3 nucleotides: TGTGCCAGCAGCTCCTGGGGGGGGACCTACAATGAGCAGTTCTTC. This codes for CASSSWGGTYNEQFF.

The chain combines TRBV11-3 with TRBJ2-3, with D unresolved. Germline loops: CDR1 SGHNT, CDR2 YENEEA. Trimming took off 5 bases at V and 4 bases at J, with 7 bases between the two ends. The CDR3 sequence is 12 residues long. The CDR3: CASSPVPDTQYF. CDR3 sequence (DNA): TGTGCCAGCAGCCCGGTCCCAGATACGCAGTATTTT.

The rearrangement joins TRBV9 to TRBJ2-1, with D maybe TRBD2 (5 bases). V lost 4 bases to trimming and J lost 4 bases, with 12 bases between them. The CDR3 has 14 amino acids. CDR1 and CDR2 from the germline V gene are SGDLS and YYNGEE. The CDR3, as DNA: TGTGCCAGCAGCCCACGGACTTCATACAATGAGCAGTTCTTC. Protein: CASSPRTSYNEQFF.

The gene calls are TRBV19 and TRBJ2-1, with TRBD2 identical over 9 bases. This CDR3 spans 16 amino acids. V trimming: 0 bases; J trimming: 9 bases; junction bases outside the gene matches: 9. Looked up from germline, CDR1 is LNHDA and CDR2 is SQIVND (reference sequence). The CDR3 loop reads CASSIEGRGGPSEQFF. As DNA, the CDR3 is TGTGCCAGTAGTATAGAAGGGCGGGGGGGCCCTAGTGAGCAGTTCTTC.

The chain carries TRBV29-1 and TRBJ2-1; D assignment may be TRBD1 or TRBD2 (5 bases each). Germline CDR1 and CDR2: SQVTM and ANQGSEA. The V end was cut by 3 bases, the J end by 9 bases, with 12 bases between. This CDR3 is 12 amino acids long. CDR3 coding DNA: TGCAGCGTTGAGAACAGAGGGACTGAGCAGTTCTTC. Its translation: CSVENRGTEQFF.

J is TRBJ2-7 and V is TRBV4-1; 9 bases map to TRBD1. CDR3 length equals 15 residues. The V gene end was trimmed by 0 bases and the J gene end by 3 bases; junction bases not matched to a gene: 3. CDR1 is MGHRA and CDR2 is YSYEKL in the germline V gene. CDR3 loop: CASSQDAGQGYEQYF. The DNA for the CDR3 is TGCGCCAGCAGCCAAGATGCGGGACAGGGCTACGAGCAGTACTTC.

The chain is built from TRBV3-1 and TRBJ2-1; no clear D gene. CDR1 is LGHDT and CDR2 is YNNKEL in the germline V gene (reference sequence). The CDR3 sequence is 12 residues long. The V end lost 0 bases, the J end lost 16 bases, and 13 bases lay between the germline ends. This CDR3 is CASSQDPRSSFF. CDR3 sequence (DNA): TGTGCCAGCAGCCAAGATCCAAGGTCCTCTTTCTTC.

V and J are TRBV5-1 and TRBJ1-4; 9 bases are a match to TRBD1. Looked up from germline, CDR1 is SGHRS and CDR2 is YFSETQ. The length of the CDR3 is 16 residues. Trimming cost V 0 bases and J 3 bases; bases outside gene matches: 3. CDR3 amino acids: CASSLGQGVSNEKLFF. Here the CDR3 DNA reads TGCGCCAGCAGCTTGGGACAGGGGGTGTCTAATGAAAAACTGTTTTTT.

CDR3 bases: TGCAGCGATATATCCCTCAATGAGCAGTTCTTC. Its translation is CSDISLNEQFF. The rearrangement links TRBV29-1 to TRBJ2-1; no definite D call. Germline V gene data show CDR1 as SQVTM and CDR2 as ANQGSEA. CDR3 length equals 11 residues. V shed 7 bases and J shed 6 bases, with 10 bases lying between them.

This clonotype was counted between two and nine times. This chain links TRBV4-3 with TRBJ2-1, with 9 bases that match TRBD2. CDR3 length: 14 amino acids. Germline trimming cut 3 bases from V and 8 bases from J; bases unmatched to any gene: 5. Germline V gives CDR1 LGHNA, CDR2 YSLEER. CDR3 coding DNA: TGCGCCAGCAGCCAGGGACTAGCTAGGTATGAGCAGTTCTTC. Translation gives CASSQGLARYEQFF.

The chain is built from TRBV2 and TRBJ1-1; D is possibly TRBD1 (5 bases). V gave up 5 bases and J gave up 1 base, with 14 bases separating them. This CDR3 has 15 residues. The germline V gene has CDR1 SNHLY and CDR2 FYNNEI. The DNA of the CDR3 is TGTGCCAGCAGTAAAACCGGGACGGAGAACACTGAAGCTTTCTTT. As protein: CASSKTGTENTEAFF.

The V gene is TRBV5-1, the J gene TRBJ2-7; TRBD2 agrees at 8 bases. The V gene's germline CDR1 is SGHRS and CDR2 YFSETQ. V gave up 5 bases and J gave up 5 bases; unmatched junction bases: 15. The CDR3 contains 16 residues. The DNA of the CDR3 is TGCGCCAGCAGTCCCCTCTCAGCGGGAGCTGGCAACGAGCAGTACTTC. This encodes CASSPLSAGAGNEQYF.

This clonotype was detected a few times. The rearrangement joins TRBV2 to TRBJ2-1; 10 bases map to TRBD1. Trimming took 7 bases from V and 8 from J; bases not matched to a gene: 2. Germline loops: CDR1 SNHLY, CDR2 FYNNEI. This CDR3 comprises 12 residues. Written as DNA, the CDR3 is TGTGCCAGCAACGACAGGGGGCATGAGCAGTTCTTC. Protein sequence: CASNDRGHEQFF.

The V call is TRBV11-1, the J call TRBJ2-3; D may be TRBD1 (5 bases). V lost 1 base, J lost 4 bases, and 12 bases lay in between. Germline CDR1 and CDR2: SGHAT and FQDESV (reference sequence). The CDR3 consists of 15 residues. This CDR3 reads CASSLGDSVPDTQYF. CDR3 nucleotide sequence: TGTGCCAGCAGCTTAGGAGACAGTGTCCCAGATACGCAGTATTTT.

This clonotype was found a few times. V is TRBV7-9 and J is TRBJ2-5; either TRBD1 or TRBD2 may supply D (6 bases each). This CDR3 region has 14 residues. The germline gives CDR1 SEHNR, CDR2 FQNEAQ (reference sequence). Deletions cut 5 bases from V and 4 bases from J, with 14 bases between. The CDR3 DNA reads as TGTGCCAGCAGCCTCCGTAGGGGGGCAGAGACCCAGTACTTC. Amino acids: CASSLRRGAETQYF.